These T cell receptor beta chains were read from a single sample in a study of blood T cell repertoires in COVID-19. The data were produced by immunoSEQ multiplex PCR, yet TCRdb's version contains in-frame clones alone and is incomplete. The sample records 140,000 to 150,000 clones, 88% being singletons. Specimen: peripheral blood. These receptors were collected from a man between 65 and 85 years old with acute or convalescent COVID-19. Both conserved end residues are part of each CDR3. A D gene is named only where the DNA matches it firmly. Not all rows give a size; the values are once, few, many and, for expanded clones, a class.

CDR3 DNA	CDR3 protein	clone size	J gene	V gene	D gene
TGTGCCAGTAGTACACGAAAATCGGACAGGGGAGACTATGGCTACACCTTC	CASSTRKSDRGDYGYTF	NA	TRBJ1-2	TRBV19	TRBD1
TGTGCCAGTAGATCCAGTTTGTTGCCCAATCAGCCCCAGCATTTT	CASRSSLLPNQPQHF	NA	TRBJ1-5	TRBV19	NA
TGTGCCAGCAGCTTGGCTCCAGGGAATACAGATACGCAGTATTTT	CASSLAPGNTDTQYF	NA	TRBJ2-3	TRBV5-6	NA
TGTGCCAGCAGCTTAGGAGGGACAGTTTACAATGAGCAGTTCTTC	CASSLGGTVYNEQFF	once	TRBJ2-1	TRBV7-2	TRBD1
TGTGCCAGCAGCCCTCAATCCGGTCCCACTGAAGCTTTCTTT	CASSPQSGPTEAFF	NA	TRBJ1-1	TRBV11-2	NA
TGTGCCAGCAGCTCGGCCGGGACTAGCAGGTACGAGCAGTACTTC	CASSSAGTSRYEQYF	few	TRBJ2-7	TRBV5-4	TRBD2
TGTGCCAGCAGCTTAGCGGGGACTAGCGGGGGTGATACGCAGTATTTT	CASSLAGTSGGDTQYF	NA	TRBJ2-3	TRBV7-2	TRBD2
TGTGCCCCCAAGCCCCCCTGGCGGGAGGCGAGGAATACGCAGTATTTT	CAPKPPWREARNTQYF	once	TRBJ2-3	TRBV19	TRBD2
TGTGCCAGCAGTGCGGGGACAGGGGGTTTTTTTGGTGAAGCTTTCTTT	CASSAGTGGFFGEAFF	NA	TRBJ1-1	TRBV28	TRBD1
TGTGCCAGTAGTCCCGTGACAGGGGTTGGTGAAAAACTGTTTTTT	CASSPVTGVGEKLFF	NA	TRBJ1-4	TRBV19	TRBD1
TGTGCCACCAGTGAGAGGGGACAGTGGAACTATGGCTACACCTTC	CATSERGQWNYGYTF	NA	TRBJ1-2	TRBV24-1	TRBD1
TGTGCCACCAGTGATACACAGGGCCCATTCCAGGAGTATGGCTACACCTTC	CATSDTQGPFQEYGYTF	once	TRBJ1-2	TRBV24-1	NA
TGCGCCAGCAGGGGACAGGGCCGTAATTCACCCCTCCACTTT	CASRGQGRNSPLHF	NA	TRBJ1-6	TRBV10-2	TRBD1
TGTGCCAGCAGTGGCGAGATAAGCAATCAGCCCCAGCATTTT	CASSGEISNQPQHF	NA	TRBJ1-5	TRBV2	NA
TGCGCCAGCACCCCTACAGACAGGGTGGTGGGTCGCACTGAAGCTTTCTTT	CASTPTDRVVGRTEAFF	NA	TRBJ1-1	TRBV5-1	TRBD1
TGTGCCAGTACTGAACAGCTTCATGGAGGTGGTCGGTTCTTC	CASTEQLHGGGRFF	NA	TRBJ2-1	TRBV19	NA
TGTGCCAGCAGCGACATGGACAGGGGCGGGAGCTCCTATAATTCACCCCTCCACTTT	CASSDMDRGGSSYNSPLHF	NA	TRBJ1-6	TRBV2	TRBD1
TGTGCCACCAGCAGAGGGACTAGCGGGATCAACAATGAGCAGTTCTTC	CATSRGTSGINNEQFF	NA	TRBJ2-1	TRBV15	TRBD2
TGTGCCTGCGCACTCCTCCAGGGGCGTCCTAATGAAAAACTGTTTTTT	CACALLQGRPNEKLFF	NA	TRBJ1-4	TRBV30	NA
TGTGCCAGCAGCTCACTGTCGGGTTCACCCCTCCACTTT	CASSSLSGSPLHF	few	TRBJ1-6	TRBV7-9	NA
TGTGCCAGCAGCTACGGGACAGGCCATAGCAATCAGCCCCAGCATTTT	CASSYGTGHSNQPQHF	once	TRBJ1-5	TRBV5-6	TRBD1
TGTGCCACCAGCAGAGCTTCACAGGGAAACTATGGCTACACCTTC	CATSRASQGNYGYTF	NA	TRBJ1-2	TRBV15	NA
TGTGCCAGCAGAGCACAGGGGCCGCACTCTGAAGCTTTCTTT	CASRAQGPHSEAFF	NA	TRBJ1-1	TRBV6-5	TRBD1
TGTGCCAGCATCCGGGACAGAATTAATCAGCCCCAGCATTTT	CASIRDRINQPQHF	NA	TRBJ1-5	TRBV28	TRBD1